The 23 T cell receptor beta chains below were found in one sample sequenced in a study of OX40 agonist ivuxolimab in advanced cancers. Clones were sequenced by immunoSEQ multiplex PCR, and TCRdb holds only the in-frame ones, with some missing. The sample shows 68,000 or so clones, less than 90% of them seen only once. The specimen was CD4+ or CD8+ T cells sorted from blood, collected in a trial of the OX40 agonist ivuxolimab. The receptor set was obtained from an adult with an advanced solid tumor such as melanoma, head and neck, liver or kidney cancer.

This rearrangement joins TRBV5-1 to TRBJ1-1; perhaps TRBD1 as D (6 bases). The CDR3 totals 12 residues. CDR1 SGHRS and CDR2 YFSETQ come from the germline V gene. Trimming stripped 1 base from V and 10 bases from J, with 11 bases between. CDR3 sequence: CASSLNTGPAFF. The CDR3 DNA reads as TGCGCCAGCAGCTTGAATACAGGGCCAGCTTTCTTT.

The chain has TRBV7-2 and TRBJ1-1; TRBD1 might be the D (6 bases). Trimming pared 7 bases from V and 3 bases from J, leaving 15 bases between. This CDR3 comprises 14 residues. Looked up from germline, CDR1 is SGHTA and CDR2 is FQGNSA. As DNA, the CDR3 is TGTGCCAGCACCCTCTCTAGGACAGACACTGAAGCTTTCTTT. Its protein product is CASTLSRTDTEAFF.

V is TRBV5-5 and J is TRBJ1-1; weak D call: TRBD1 (5 bases). The CDR3 totals 15 residues. Trimming cost V 0 bases and J 0 bases, with 9 bases left between them. Germline CDR1 SGHKS, CDR2 YYEKEE (reference sequence). CDR3 protein: CASSLGPGMNTEAFF. The CDR3 DNA is TGTGCCAGCAGCTTGGGTCCAGGGATGAACACTGAAGCTTTCTTT.

V is TRBV11-3 and J is TRBJ2-1; 9 nucleotides agree with TRBD2. There are 15 residues in the CDR3. Germline V gene lookup returns CDR1 SGHNT and CDR2 YENEEA. Trimming took 5 bases from V and 6 from J; bases not matched to a gene: 8. The CDR3 DNA sequence: TGTGCCAGCAGCCCGCGGGGGGGAGAGTTCAATGAGCAGTTCTTC. Translation gives CASSPRGGEFNEQFF.

The sample holds one count of this clone. V and J are TRBV30 and TRBJ2-2; the D gene is possibly TRBD1 (5 bases). This CDR3 is 14 amino acids long. The ends were cut back, 0 bases at V and 5 bases at J, with 10 bases in the middle. Per the germline V gene, CDR1 is GTSNPN and CDR2 is SVGIG (reference sequence). CDR3 sequence (DNA): TGTGCCTGGAGTGTCTCCAGGGTAACCGGGGAGCTGTTTTTT. This gives the protein CAWSVSRVTGELFF.

The chain recombines TRBV7-2 with TRBJ2-2, with TRBD2 matching 9 bases. This CDR3 region has 18 residues. Germline loops: CDR1 SGHTA, CDR2 FQGNSA. J lost 6 bases, V lost 5 bases, and 16 bases had no gene match. The CDR3 nucleotides read TGTGCCAGCAGCCCACGGCTGACTCTTAGCGGGAGCGCCGGGGAGCTGTTTTTT. Amino acids: CASSPRLTLSGSAGELFF. Supplemented by reference TRBV7-2 and TRBJ2-2, the full variable domain reads GAGVSQSPSNKVTEKGKDVELRCDPISGHTALYWYRQSLGQGLEFLIYFQGNSAPDKSGLPSDRFSAERTGGSVSTLTIQRTQQEDSAVYLCASSPRLTLSGSAGELFFGEGSRLTVL.

The chain has TRBV11-2 and TRBJ2-1; D is perhaps TRBD1 (6 bases). Germline CDR1 reads SGHAT; CDR2 reads FQNNGV. The CDR3 consists of 15 residues. Between the trimmed V and J ends, which lost 3 bases and 6 bases, there was a span of 15 bases. CDR3 amino acids: CASSFATQGTNEQFF. The CDR3 bases are TGTGCCAGCAGCTTTGCTACACAGGGTACCAATGAGCAGTTCTTC. Based on the CDR3 plus reference TRBV11-2 and TRBJ2-1, the full variable domain is EAGVAQSPRYKIIEKRQSVAFWCNPISGHATLYWYQQILGQGPKLLIQFQNNGVVDDSQLPKDRFSAERLKGVDSTLKIQPAKLEDSAVYLCASSFATQGTNEQFFGPGTRLTVL.

This clone showed up just a few times. This chain connects TRBV10-3 to TRBJ2-3, with 12 bases aligning to TRBD2. The CDR3 sequence is 15 residues long. Trimming cost V 10 bases and J 3 bases; bases outside gene matches: 8. CDR1 ENHRY and CDR2 SYGVKD come from the germline V gene. CDR3 nucleotide sequence: TGTGCCAGCCGATCCGGGACTAGCGGGACAGATACGCAGTATTTT. It codes for CASRSGTSGTDTQYF.

J is TRBJ2-1 and V is TRBV7-2, with no clear D. The germline V and J ends were trimmed by 0 bases and 3 bases, with 15 bases remaining between them. Germline assignment: CDR1 SGHTA and CDR2 FQGNSA. The CDR3 runs to 17 residues. This CDR3 reads CASSLARSFRNYNEQFF. In DNA form, the CDR3 reads TGTGCCAGCAGCTTAGCCCGGTCGTTTAGGAACTACAATGAGCAGTTCTTC.

V and J are TRBV5-1 and TRBJ1-3; unclear D gene. The CDR3 sequence is 15 residues long. Trimming pared 0 bases from V and 3 bases from J, leaving 10 bases between. Germline V gene sequence: CDR1 SGHRS, CDR2 YFSETQ. The CDR3 region is CASSLERSNGNTIYF. Written as DNA, the CDR3 is TGCGCCAGCAGCTTGGAGAGGTCGAATGGAAACACCATATATTTT.

The chain employs TRBV18 and TRBJ2-1; 8 nucleotides align to TRBD2. With 1 base clipped from V and 4 bases from J, the junction kept 3 bases outside the gene matches. Germline CDR1 reads KGHSH; CDR2 reads LQKENI. The CDR3 is 15 residues long. CDR3 DNA: TGTGCCAGCTCACCACTGAGCGGGGGATACAATGAGCAGTTCTTC. Translating gives CASSPLSGGYNEQFF. The entire variable domain, with the rest obtained from reference TRBV18 and TRBJ2-1, is as follows: NAGVMQNPRHLVRRRGQEARLRCSPMKGHSHVYWYRQLPEEGLKFMVYLQKENIIDESGMPKERFSAEFPKEGPSILRIQQVVRGDSAAYFCASSPLSGGYNEQFFGPGTRLTVL.

This clone has only one observation. The genes are TRBV23-1 and TRBJ2-1, with TRBD1 as a possible D gene (6 bases). TRBV23-1 falls under the ORF class, with uncertain function. This CDR3 spans 15 amino acids. Trimming left V 7 bases short and J 0 bases short, with 13 bases between. The CDR3 nucleotides read TGCGCCAGCATACCCACAGGGAGCTCCTACAATGAGCAGTTCTTC. This sequence encodes CASIPTGSSYNEQFF.

The rearrangement uses TRBV28 and TRBJ1-2; no clear D. CDR1 is MDHEN, CDR2 SYDVKM, per germline. V was cut by 5 bases and J by 8 bases, with 18 bases left in between. This CDR3 is built from 14 residues. This CDR3 reads CASSDRLGSRGYTF. Written as DNA, the CDR3 is TGTGCCAGCAGTGACCGTTTGGGGTCTCGAGGCTACACCTTC.

This chain uses TRBV19 with TRBJ2-2; 8 bases fit TRBD1. J was trimmed by 4 bases and V by 3 bases; bases with no gene match: 7. Germline V lookup: CDR1 LNHDA, CDR2 SQIVND (reference sequence). CDR3 size: 16 residues. CDR3: CASSIGAGGGTGELFF. CDR3 nucleotides: TGTGCCAGTAGTATCGGGGCAGGGGGCGGCACCGGGGAGCTGTTTTTT.

The chain is built from TRBV6-9 and TRBJ2-7; 7 bases are shared with TRBD1. The CDR3 extends over 14 amino acids. The ends lost 6 bases at V and 0 bases at J; junction bases unmatched: 5. Germline assignment: CDR1 MNHGY and CDR2 SVAAGI. In DNA, the CDR3 is TGTGCCAGCAGCAAAAGGGACAGCTCCTACGAGCAGTACTTC. Encoded protein: CASSKRDSSYEQYF.

This chain connects TRBV4-1 to TRBJ2-1; 14 bases match TRBD2. V lost 4 bases and J lost 6; bases outside the gene matches: 8. The germline gives CDR1 MGHRA, CDR2 YSYEKL. This CDR3 is built from 17 residues. The CDR3 protein is CASSRMTSGGAANEQFF. DNA of the CDR3: TGCGCCAGCAGCCGAATGACTAGCGGGGGGGCGGCCAATGAGCAGTTCTTC.

There are a few counts of this clone. V is TRBV19 and J is TRBJ1-6, with 7 positions matching TRBD1. Germline values: CDR1 LNHDA, CDR2 SQIVND (reference sequence). The trim removed 6 bases at V and 13 bases at J, leaving 12 bases unmatched. There are 14 residues in the CDR3. CDR3 coding DNA: TGTGCCAGTAGCTCGGACAGGACCCAAATCCCCCTCCACTTT. It codes for CASSSDRTQIPLHF.

CDR3 sequence (DNA): TGTGCCAGCATCCTTGCGCGGACCACAGATACGCAGTATTTT. It encodes CASILARTTDTQYF. The V call is TRBV7-8, the J call TRBJ2-3; no reliable D call. The CDR3 runs 14 residues. Trimming removed 7 bases from V and 2 bases from J, with 13 bases in between. Germline V gene lookup returns CDR1 SGHVS and CDR2 FQNEAQ.

The J gene is TRBJ2-7, the V gene TRBV6-1, with TRBD1 matching over 7 bases. Germline V gene lookup returns CDR1 MNHNS and CDR2 SASEGT. The V gene end was trimmed by 6 bases and the J gene end by 5 bases; junction bases not matched to a gene: 4. The CDR3 covers 12 residues. The CDR3 protein is CASSSTGNEQYF. The CDR3 coding sequence is TGTGCCAGCAGCTCGACAGGGAACGAGCAGTACTTC.

This clone is a singleton in its sample. This sequence joins TRBV28 and TRBJ1-3; a weak D match, TRBD1 (6 bases). CDR3 length: 13 amino acids. Looked up from germline, CDR1 is MDHEN and CDR2 is SYDVKM. With 9 bases removed from V and 6 bases from J, the gap between germline ends came to 15 bases. In DNA, the CDR3 is TGTGCCAGTCAGGGGAAGGGTAAAAACACCATATATTTT. Its protein product is CASQGKGKNTIYF.

The chain recombines TRBV6-5 with TRBJ1-6; D unclear. The CDR3 length is 12 residues. With 5 bases removed from V and 10 bases from J, the gap between germline ends came to 9 bases. Germline values: CDR1 MNHEY, CDR2 SVGAGI. In DNA form, the CDR3 reads TGTGCCAGCAGTGGGAATGGGTCACCCCTCCACTTT. Translation gives CASSGNGSPLHF.

The chain couples TRBV7-8 to TRBJ2-7, with TRBD2 matching 7 bases. After removal of 5 bases from V and 3 bases from J, the junction contained 10 bases not matched to a gene. The germline CDR1 and CDR2 sequences are SGHVS and FQNEAQ. The CDR3 loop spans 15 amino acids. The CDR3: CASSPAELASYEQYF. Written as DNA, the CDR3 is TGTGCCAGCAGCCCAGCGGAACTAGCGAGCTACGAGCAGTACTTC.

The chain links TRBV5-4 to TRBJ2-1, with TRBD2 matching 7 bases. Trimming cost V 0 bases and J 0 bases; bases outside gene matches: 15. Germline V gene sequence: CDR1 SGHNT, CDR2 YYREEE (reference sequence). The CDR3 is 20 amino acids. CDR3 nucleotides: TGTGCCAGCAGCTTGGCACCGATGGGACTAAAGACCCGCTCCTACAATGAGCAGTTCTTC. Protein product: CASSLAPMGLKTRSYNEQFF.